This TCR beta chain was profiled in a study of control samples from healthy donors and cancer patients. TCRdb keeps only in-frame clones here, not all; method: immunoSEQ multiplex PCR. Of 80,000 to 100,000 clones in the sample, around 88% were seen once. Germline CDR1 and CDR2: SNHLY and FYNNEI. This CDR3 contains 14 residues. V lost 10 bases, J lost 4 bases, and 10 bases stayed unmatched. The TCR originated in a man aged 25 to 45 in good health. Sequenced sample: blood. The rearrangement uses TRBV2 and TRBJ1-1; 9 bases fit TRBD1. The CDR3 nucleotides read TGTGCCACCAGACAGGGGGGGAGGACCACTGAAGCTTTCTTT. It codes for CATRQGGRTTEAFF.